The 7 T cell receptor beta chains below come from one sample, sequenced in a study of beta chain features in type 1 diabetes. General observations from the study: Moderate but significant shortening of TCRB CDR3s was recorded in all four CD4+ subsets from Type 1 diabetes patients.

Their antigen targets remain unknown. The sequenced template was cDNA made from the entire isolated RNA. Generated by immunoSEQ multiplex PCR, the TCRdb table keeps only in-frame clones and is missing some. The sample carries fewer than 300,000 clones, 9.5% to 13% recorded once. Sequencing was done on a sample of naive CD4+ T cells from blood. These receptors were taken from a man aged 30 to 39 with type 1 diabetes.

The V and J genes are TRBV2 and TRBJ2-7; D perhaps matches TRBD2 (5 bases). Germline CDR1 SNHLY, CDR2 FYNNEI. The CDR3 loop spans 15 amino acids. Between the trimmed V and J ends, which lost 5 bases and 0 bases, there was a span of 14 bases. CDR3 in DNA: TGTGCCAGCAGTAAAGAGAGAGGGTCCTCCTACGAGCAGTACTTC. Protein product: CASSKERGSSYEQYF.

This chain uses TRBV6-6 with TRBJ1-6; 10 nucleotides agree with TRBD1. Germline CDR1 is MNHNY and CDR2 is SVGAGI (reference sequence). V was clipped by 5 bases and J by 9 bases; unmatched bases: 7. The CDR3 spans 15 residues. CDR3 loop: CASSDRGRVGSPLHF. The CDR3 DNA follows: TGTGCCAGCAGTGACAGGGGGCGCGTAGGTTCACCCCTCCACTTT.

The chain uses TRBV6-4 and TRBJ2-7, with a weak D call TRBD1 (6 bases). This CDR3 contains 14 residues. Germline values: CDR1 MRHNA, CDR2 SNTAGT. Trimming shortened V by 5 bases and J by 0 bases, and 11 bases separated the two germline ends. The CDR3 region is CASSPDRSSYEQYF. CDR3 in DNA: TGTGCCAGCAGTCCCGACAGGAGCTCCTACGAGCAGTACTTC.

The chain carries TRBV7-2 and TRBJ1-5; TRBD1 might be the D (5 bases). The V gene lost 1 base and the J gene lost 3 bases, with 10 bases spanning the gap. The CDR3 extends over 15 amino acids. Looked up from germline, CDR1 is SGHTA and CDR2 is FQGNSA. The CDR3 is CASSLVGGTNQPQHF. CDR3 nucleotides: TGTGCCAGCAGCTTAGTGGGGGGTACCAATCAGCCCCAGCATTTT.

This clone was detected only a few times. The rearrangement joins TRBV5-4 to TRBJ2-2; 9 bases match TRBD2. Germline assignment: CDR1 SGHNT and CDR2 YYREEE (reference sequence). With 3 bases clipped from V and 4 bases from J, the junction kept 7 bases outside the gene matches. The CDR3 covers 16 residues. CDR3 DNA sequence: TGTGCCAGCAGCTCGTTAGCGGGGGATGGCACCGGGGAGCTGTTTTTT. It is translated as CASSSLAGDGTGELFF.

This clone was observed a few times. The genes are TRBV6-5 and TRBJ1-1; D is uncertain. The CDR3 is 11 amino acids. Trimming stripped 7 bases from V and 4 bases from J, with 7 bases between. The germline gives CDR1 MNHEY, CDR2 SVGAGI. CDR3 sequence (DNA): TGTGCCAGCACAGGTGGCACTGAAGCTTTCTTT. It encodes CASTGGTEAFF.

The J gene is TRBJ2-1, the V gene TRBV11-3, with unresolved D. Trimming left V 5 bases short and J 5 bases short, with 13 bases between. The germline V gene encodes CDR1 SGHNT and CDR2 YENEEA. The CDR3 has 14 residues. The CDR3 protein is CASSVGGQHNEQFF. The CDR3 region has the DNA TGTGCCAGCAGCGTCGGTGGGCAGCACAATGAGCAGTTCTTC.